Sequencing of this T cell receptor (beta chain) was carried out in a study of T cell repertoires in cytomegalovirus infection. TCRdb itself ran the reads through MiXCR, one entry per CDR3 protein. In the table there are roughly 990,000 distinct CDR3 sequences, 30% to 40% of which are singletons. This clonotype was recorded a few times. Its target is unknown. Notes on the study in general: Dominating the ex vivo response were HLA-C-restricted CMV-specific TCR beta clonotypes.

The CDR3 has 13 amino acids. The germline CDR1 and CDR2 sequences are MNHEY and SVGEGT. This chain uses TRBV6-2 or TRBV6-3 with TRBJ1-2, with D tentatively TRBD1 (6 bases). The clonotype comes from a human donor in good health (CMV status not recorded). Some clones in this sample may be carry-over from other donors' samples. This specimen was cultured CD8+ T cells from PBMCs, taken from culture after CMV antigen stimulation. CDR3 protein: CATGTRENYGYTF. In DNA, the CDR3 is TGTGCTACCGGGACACGGGAAAACTATGGCTACACCTTC.